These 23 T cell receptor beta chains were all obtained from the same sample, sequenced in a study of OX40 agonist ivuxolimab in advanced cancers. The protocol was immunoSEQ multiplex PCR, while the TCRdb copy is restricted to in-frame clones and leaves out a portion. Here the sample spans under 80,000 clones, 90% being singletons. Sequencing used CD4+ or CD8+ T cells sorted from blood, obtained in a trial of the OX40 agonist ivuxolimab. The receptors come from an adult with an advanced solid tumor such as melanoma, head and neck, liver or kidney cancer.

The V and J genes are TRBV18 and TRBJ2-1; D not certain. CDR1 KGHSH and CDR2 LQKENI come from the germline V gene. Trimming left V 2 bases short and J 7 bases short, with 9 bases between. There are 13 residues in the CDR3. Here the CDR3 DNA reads TGTGCCAGCTCACCATATTACAAGAATGAGCAGTTCTTC. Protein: CASSPYYKNEQFF.

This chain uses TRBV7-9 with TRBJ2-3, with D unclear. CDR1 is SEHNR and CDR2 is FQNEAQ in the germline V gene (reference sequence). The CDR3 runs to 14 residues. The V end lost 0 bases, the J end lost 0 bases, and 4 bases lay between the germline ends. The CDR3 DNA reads TGTGCCAGCAGCTTAGCAGCTAGCACAGATACGCAGTATTTT. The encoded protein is CASSLAASTDTQYF. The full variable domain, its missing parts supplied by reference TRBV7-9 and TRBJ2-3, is DTGVSQNPRHKITKRGQNVTFRCDPISEHNRLYWYRQTLGQGPEFLTYFQNEAQLEKSRLLSDRFSAERPKGSFSTLEIQRTEQGDSAMYLCASSLAASTDTQYFGPGTRLTVL.

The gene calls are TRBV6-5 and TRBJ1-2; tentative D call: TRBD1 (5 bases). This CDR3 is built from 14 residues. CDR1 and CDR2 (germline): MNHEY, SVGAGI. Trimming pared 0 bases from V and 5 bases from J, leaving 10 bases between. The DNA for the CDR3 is TGTGCCAGCAGTTACTCGAATCAGGGTTATGGCTACACCTTC. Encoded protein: CASSYSNQGYGYTF.

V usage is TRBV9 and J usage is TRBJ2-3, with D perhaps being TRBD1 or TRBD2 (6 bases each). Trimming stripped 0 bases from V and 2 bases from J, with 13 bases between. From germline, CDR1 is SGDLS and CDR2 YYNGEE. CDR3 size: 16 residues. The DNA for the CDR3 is TGTGCCAGCAGCGTAGGGGCTAGGGGGGTCACAGATACGCAGTATTTT. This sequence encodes CASSVGARGVTDTQYF.

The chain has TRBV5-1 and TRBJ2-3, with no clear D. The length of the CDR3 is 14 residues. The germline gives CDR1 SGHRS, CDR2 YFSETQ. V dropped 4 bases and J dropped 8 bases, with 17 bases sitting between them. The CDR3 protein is CASSQYTGQVTQYF. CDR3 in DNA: TGCGCCAGCAGCCAGTACACTGGGCAAGTTACGCAGTATTTT. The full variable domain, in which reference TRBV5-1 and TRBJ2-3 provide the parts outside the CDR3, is KAGVTQTPRYLIKTRGQQVTLSCSPISGHRSVSWYQQTPGQGLQFLFEYFSETQRNKGNFPGRFSGRQFSNSRSEMNVSTLELGDSALYLCASSQYTGQVTQYFGPGTRLTVL.

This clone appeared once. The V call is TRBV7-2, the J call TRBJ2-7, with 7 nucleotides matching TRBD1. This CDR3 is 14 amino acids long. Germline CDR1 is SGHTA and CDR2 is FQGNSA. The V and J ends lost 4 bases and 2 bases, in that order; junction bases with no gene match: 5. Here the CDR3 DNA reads TGTGCCAGCAGCTCAGACAGGGTTACCTACGAGCAGTACTTC. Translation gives CASSSDRVTYEQYF.

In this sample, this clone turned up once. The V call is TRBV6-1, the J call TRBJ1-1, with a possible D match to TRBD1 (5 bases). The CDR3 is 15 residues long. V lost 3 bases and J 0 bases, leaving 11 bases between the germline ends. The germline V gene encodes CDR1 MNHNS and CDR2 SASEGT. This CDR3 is CASSDGGAMNTEAFF. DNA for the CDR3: TGTGCCAGCAGTGACGGCGGGGCAATGAACACTGAAGCTTTCTTT.

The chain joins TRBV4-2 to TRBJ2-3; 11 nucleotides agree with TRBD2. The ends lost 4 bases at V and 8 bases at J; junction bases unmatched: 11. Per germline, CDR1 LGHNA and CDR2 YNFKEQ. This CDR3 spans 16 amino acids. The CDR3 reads CASSLLAGVIGGTQYF. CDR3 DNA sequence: TGTGCCAGCAGCCTACTAGCGGGAGTCATAGGGGGTACGCAGTATTTT.

The CDR3 region is CASSRALLQLSTDTQYF. CDR3 nucleotide sequence: TGTGCCAGCAGCAGAGCCCTACTACAACTTAGCACAGATACGCAGTATTTT. The chain joins TRBV5-4 to TRBJ2-3; unclear D gene. Germline V CDR1 and CDR2: SGHNT, YYREEE (reference sequence). V lost 4 bases, J lost 0 bases, and 18 bases lay in between. CDR3 size: 17 residues. The full variable domain, its missing parts supplied by reference TRBV5-4 and TRBJ2-3, is ETGVTQSPTHLIKTRGQQVTLRCSSQSGHNTVSWYQQALGQGPQFIFQYYREEENGRGNFPPRFSGLQFPNYSSELNVNALELDDSALYLCASSRALLQLSTDTQYFGPGTRLTVL.

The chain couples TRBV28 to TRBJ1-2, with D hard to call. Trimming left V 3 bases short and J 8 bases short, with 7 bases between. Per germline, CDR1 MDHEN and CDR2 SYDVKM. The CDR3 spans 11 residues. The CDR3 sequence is CASSFPYGYTF. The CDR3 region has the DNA TGTGCCAGCAGTTTCCCCTACGGCTACACCTTC.

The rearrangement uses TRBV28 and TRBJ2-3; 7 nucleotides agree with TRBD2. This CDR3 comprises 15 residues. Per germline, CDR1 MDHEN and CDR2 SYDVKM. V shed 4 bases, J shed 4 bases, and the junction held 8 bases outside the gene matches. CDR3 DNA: TGTGCCAGCAGTTCCTTAGCGGCGGGAGCAGATACGCAGTATTTT. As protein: CASSSLAAGADTQYF.

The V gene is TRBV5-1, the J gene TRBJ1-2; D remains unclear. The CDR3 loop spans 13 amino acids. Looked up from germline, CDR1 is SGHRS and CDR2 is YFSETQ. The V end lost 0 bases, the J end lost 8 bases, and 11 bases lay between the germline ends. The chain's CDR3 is CASSLEPGAGYTF. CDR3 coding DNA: TGCGCCAGCAGCTTGGAACCCGGAGCCGGCTACACCTTC.

CDR3 sequence reads: CASSLGAAESSGNTIYF. CDR3 sequence (DNA): TGTGCCAGCAGCTTAGGGGCAGCGGAAAGCTCTGGAAACACCATATATTTT. The V and J genes are TRBV7-2 and TRBJ1-3; D is ambiguous. The CDR3 spans 17 residues. The V and J ends lost 1 base and 0 bases respectively, with 13 bases between them. Germline CDR1 SGHTA, CDR2 FQGNSA.

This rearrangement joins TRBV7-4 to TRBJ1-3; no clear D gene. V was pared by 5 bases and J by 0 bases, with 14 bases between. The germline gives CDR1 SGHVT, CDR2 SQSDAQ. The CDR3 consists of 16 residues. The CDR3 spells CASSPRESSSGNTIYF. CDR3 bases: TGTGCCAGCAGCCCCCGGGAGAGCAGCTCTGGAAACACCATATATTTT.

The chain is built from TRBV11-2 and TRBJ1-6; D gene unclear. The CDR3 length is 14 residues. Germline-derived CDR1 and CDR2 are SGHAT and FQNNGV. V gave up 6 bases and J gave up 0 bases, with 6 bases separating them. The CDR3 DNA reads TGTGCCAGCAGGGATAGCTCCTATAATTCACCCCTCCACTTT. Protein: CASRDSSYNSPLHF. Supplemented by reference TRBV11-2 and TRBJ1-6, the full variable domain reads EAGVAQSPRYKIIEKRQSVAFWCNPISGHATLYWYQQILGQGPKLLIQFQNNGVVDDSQLPKDRFSAERLKGVDSTLKIQPAKLEDSAVYLCASRDSSYNSPLHFGNGTRLTVT.

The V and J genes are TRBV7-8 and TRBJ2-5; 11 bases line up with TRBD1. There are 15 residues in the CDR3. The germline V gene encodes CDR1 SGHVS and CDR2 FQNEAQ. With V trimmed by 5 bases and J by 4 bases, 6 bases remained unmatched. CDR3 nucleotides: TGTGCCAGCAGCCTACGGACAGGGGGCGGAGAGACCCAGTACTTC. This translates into CASSLRTGGGETQYF.

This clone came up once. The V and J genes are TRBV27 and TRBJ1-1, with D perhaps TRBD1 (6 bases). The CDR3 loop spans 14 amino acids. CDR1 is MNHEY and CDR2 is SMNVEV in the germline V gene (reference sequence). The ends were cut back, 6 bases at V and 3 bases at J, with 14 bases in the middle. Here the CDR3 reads CASRGTGMDTEAFF. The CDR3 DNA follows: TGTGCCAGCAGGGGCACAGGGATGGACACTGAAGCTTTCTTT.

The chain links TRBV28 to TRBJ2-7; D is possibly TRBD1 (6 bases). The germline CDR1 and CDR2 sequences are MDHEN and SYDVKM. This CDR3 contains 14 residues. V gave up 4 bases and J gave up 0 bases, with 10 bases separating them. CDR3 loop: CASSSDRSSYEQYF. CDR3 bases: TGTGCCAGCAGTTCCGACAGGAGCTCCTACGAGCAGTACTTC.

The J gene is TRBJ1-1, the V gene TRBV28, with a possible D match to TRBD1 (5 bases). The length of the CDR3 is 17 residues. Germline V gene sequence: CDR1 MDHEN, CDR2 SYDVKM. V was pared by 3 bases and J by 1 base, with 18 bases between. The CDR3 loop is CASSFTLGADKNTEAFF. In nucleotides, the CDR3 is TGTGCCAGCAGTTTTACGCTTGGGGCTGATAAGAACACTGAAGCTTTCTTT.

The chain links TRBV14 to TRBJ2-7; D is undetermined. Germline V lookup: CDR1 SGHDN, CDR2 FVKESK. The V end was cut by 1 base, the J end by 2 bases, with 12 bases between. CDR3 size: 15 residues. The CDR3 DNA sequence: TGTGCCAGCAGCCAAGGTATCGCAGTTACCTACGAGCAGTACTTC. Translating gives CASSQGIAVTYEQYF.

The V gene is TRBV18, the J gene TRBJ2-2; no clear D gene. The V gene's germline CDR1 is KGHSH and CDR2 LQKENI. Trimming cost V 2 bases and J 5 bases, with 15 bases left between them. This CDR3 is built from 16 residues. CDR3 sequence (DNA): TGTGCCAGCTCACCATACATAGAGCAGTATACCGGGGAGCTGTTTTTT. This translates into CASSPYIEQYTGELFF.

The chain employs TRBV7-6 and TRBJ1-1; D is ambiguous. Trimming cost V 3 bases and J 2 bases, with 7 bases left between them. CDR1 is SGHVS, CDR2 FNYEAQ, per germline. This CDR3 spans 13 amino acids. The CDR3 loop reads CASSFRINTEAFF. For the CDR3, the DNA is TGTGCCAGCAGCTTTAGAATAAACACTGAAGCTTTCTTT.

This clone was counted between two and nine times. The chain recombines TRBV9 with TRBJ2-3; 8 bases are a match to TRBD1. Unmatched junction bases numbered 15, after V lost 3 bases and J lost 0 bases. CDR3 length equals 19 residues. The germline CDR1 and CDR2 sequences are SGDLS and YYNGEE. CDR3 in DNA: TGTGCCAGCAGCGCCGGGGAAGGGACAGGTGGGACTAGCACAGATACGCAGTATTTT. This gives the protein CASSAGEGTGGTSTDTQYF.